The source of this T cell receptor (beta chain) is a study of early T cells in non-severe SARS-CoV-2 infection. The study's findings and limits: Matching against VDJdb likely underestimated virus-specific expansions, favoring anti-spike CD8.

Each CDR3 protein gets one entry after TCRdb re-called the 5' RACE reads with MiXCR. The sample shows 85,000 to 100,000 distinct CDR3 sequences, about 10% of them seen only once. A word on this clonotype: Its matching antigen is unknown.

V shed 6 bases and J 3 bases; nucleotides not matched to a gene: 4. Looked up from germline, CDR1 is MDHEN and CDR2 is SYDVKM. The CDR3 sequence is 14 residues long. The chain combines TRBV28 with TRBJ1-4, with 7 bases identical to TRBD1. The TCR comes from an adult who was a healthcare worker with PCR-confirmed SARS-CoV-2 infection or an uninfected control (not recorded which). What was sequenced was whole blood. The CDR3 region has the DNA TGTGCCAGCAGACAGGGGAGGTCTAATGAAAAACTGTTTTTT. The encoded protein is CASRQGRSNEKLFF.